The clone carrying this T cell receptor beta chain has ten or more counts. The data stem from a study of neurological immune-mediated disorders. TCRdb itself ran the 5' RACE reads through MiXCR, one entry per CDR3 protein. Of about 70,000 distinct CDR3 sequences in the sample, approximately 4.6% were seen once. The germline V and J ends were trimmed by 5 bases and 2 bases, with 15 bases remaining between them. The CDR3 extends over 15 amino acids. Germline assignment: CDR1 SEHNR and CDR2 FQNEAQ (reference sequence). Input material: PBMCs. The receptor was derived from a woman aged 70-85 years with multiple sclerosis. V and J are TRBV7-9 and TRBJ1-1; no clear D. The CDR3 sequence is CASSPSGSRNTEAFF. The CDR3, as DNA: TGTGCCAGCAGCCCCTCGGGCAGTCGCAACACTGAAGCTTTCTTT. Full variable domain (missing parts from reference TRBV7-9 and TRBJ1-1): DTGVSQNPRHKITKRGQNVTFRCDPISEHNRLYWYRQTLGQGPEFLTYFQNEAQLEKSRLLSDRFSAERPKGSFSTLEIQRTEQGDSAMYLCASSPSGSRNTEAFFGQGTRLTVV.